This T cell receptor beta chain is drawn from a study of prognosis after radiotherapy for stage I lung cancer. Study overall: Every lung cancer patient of the non-small cell type was deemed medically inoperable. Radiotherapy took the form of SBRT (3 to 5 fractions) with a biologically effective dose of at least 100 Gy. Development of distant metastases after radiotherapy was seen in a few patients at a median of about 7 months, with no significant progression in around 15.

In this sample, this clonotype turned up many times. From genomic DNA, TCR beta CDR3 was amplified by two-round multiplex PCR. Gene-specific TRBV and TRBJ primers were used in PCR round one. TCRdb recomputed calls from the multiplex PCR reads with MiXCR, one row per CDR3 protein. The table records around 31,000 distinct CDR3 sequences, around 48% of them present only once. V was clipped by 3 bases and J by 2 bases, with 10 bases between them. This CDR3 is built from 14 residues. Germline V gene data show CDR1 as SEHNR and CDR2 as FQNEAQ (reference sequence). The sequence came from a donor aged 50 or older with non-small cell lung cancer. The chain recombines TRBV7-9 with TRBJ2-5; D might be TRBD2 (5 bases). The sequencing here drew on PBMCs, taken before or after stereotactic body radiation therapy (not recorded which). The CDR3 DNA reads as TGTGCCAGCAGCTTCGGGGTAGCTCAAGAGACCCAGTACTTC. Residues: CASSFGVAQETQYF.